This TCR beta chain was found in a study of T cells in Graves' hyperthyroidism and ophthalmopathy. Germline assignment: CDR1 SGDLS and CDR2 YYNGEE. The CDR3 contains 18 residues. The junction had 6 bases not matched to a gene; V was cut back by 2 bases and J by 1 base. The CDR3 regions of TCR beta were amplified from RNA transcripts. A first-round RT-PCR of the TCR CDR3 used the HTBI primer set. TCRdb re-analysed the multiplex PCR reads in MiXCR, keeping a single row per CDR3 protein. The table has 490,000 or so distinct CDR3 sequences, 46% seen once. This TCR derives from an adult woman with Graves' disease, either hyperthyroidism or ophthalmopathy (not recorded which). Specimen: peripheral blood or thyroid tissue (not recorded which). The chain joins TRBV9 to TRBJ2-2; TRBD2 agrees at 12 bases. For the CDR3, the DNA is TGTGCCAGCAGCGTTTGGGGACTAGCGGGCGAGAACACCGGGGAGCTGTTTTTT. This sequence encodes CASSVWGLAGENTGELFF.